These 22 T cell receptor beta chains were sequenced from one sample in a study of beta chain features in type 1 diabetes. Study-wide results and caveats: Among patients with Type 1 diabetes, TCRB CDR3s were moderately but significantly shorter in every one of the four CD4+ subsets.

Their target antigens are unknown. The investigators reverse transcribed all of the isolated RNA, so they sequenced expressed TCRB transcripts. Profiled with immunoSEQ multiplex PCR; TCRdb holds only in-frame clones, not every one. The sample contains around 310,000 clones, less than 15% of which appear only once. The sample comprised naive CD4+ T cells from blood. The receptors stem from a woman between 18 and 29 years old with type 1 diabetes.

There are a few counts of this clone. The conserved final phenylalanine or tryptophan is absent from the CDR3, which likely points to a read error. The DNA is omitted, as the CDR3 cannot be located on it reliably, and the CDR3 follows TCRdb's listing. The rearrangement uses TRBV30 and TRBJ1-2; the table names TRBD1, a call not compared with the DNA. CDR1 and CDR2 from the germline V gene are GTSNPN and SVGIG (reference sequence). The CDR3 is 12 amino acids in total, end residues counted. The CDR3 region is CAWSVGQGADFP.

This clone appeared a single time. V is TRBV27 and J is TRBJ1-2, with 7 bases matching TRBD1. Germline V lookup: CDR1 MNHEY, CDR2 SMNVEV (reference sequence). The CDR3 loop spans 15 amino acids. V shed 3 bases and J 4 bases; nucleotides not matched to a gene: 8. DNA for the CDR3: TGTGCCAGCAGTTTCTCTACAGGGGATGTCTATGGCTACACCTTC. It specifies CASSFSTGDVYGYTF.

In this sample, this clone turned up a few times. The chain has TRBV18 and TRBJ1-1, with a tentative D call TRBD1 (5 bases). Trimming took off 4 bases at V and 8 bases at J, with 14 bases between the two ends. The CDR3 runs to 13 residues. Per the germline V gene, CDR1 is KGHSH and CDR2 is LQKENI. The CDR3 here is CASSQGIEVEAFF. CDR3 nucleotide sequence: TGTGCCAGCTCACAGGGGATTGAAGTCGAAGCTTTCTTT.

This clone was seen only a few times. This chain joins TRBV29-1 and TRBJ2-1, with 13 bases aligning to TRBD2. Germline loops: CDR1 SQVTM, CDR2 ANQGSEA. The CDR3 runs 17 residues. Losses at the gene ends were 7 bases for V and 10 bases for J; bases not matched to a gene: 19. In DNA, the CDR3 is TGCAGCGGACCGAGGACTAGCGGGAGTGGGGTTCGGGGAGAGCAGTTCTTC. This sequence encodes CSGPRTSGSGVRGEQFF.

The genes are TRBV19 and TRBJ2-3; the match to TRBD2 covers 12 bases. The J segment lost 6 bases and the V segment lost 4 bases, leaving 8 bases of the junction unmatched. Germline V gene sequence: CDR1 LNHDA, CDR2 SQIVND (reference sequence). The CDR3 sequence is 16 residues long. CDR3 coding DNA: TGTGCCAGTAGTAGTACTAGCGGGAGGTTAGGTGATACGCAGTATTTT. Its translation is CASSSTSGRLGDTQYF. The full variable domain, with the rest looked up from reference TRBV19 and TRBJ2-3, is DGGITQSPKYLFRKEGQNVTLSCEQNLNHDAMYWYRQDPGQGLRLIYYSQIVNDFQKGDIAEGYSVSREKKESFPLTVTSAQKNPTAFYLCASSSTSGRLGDTQYFGPGTRLTVL.

The genes are TRBV5-1 and TRBJ2-7; TRBD1 matches at 7 bases. The CDR3 has 15 amino acids. Germline loops: CDR1 SGHRS, CDR2 YFSETQ. Germline trimming cut 0 bases from V and 2 bases from J; bases unmatched to any gene: 5. CDR3 sequence: CASSLAPGTAYEQYV. In DNA, the CDR3 is TGCGCCAGCAGCTTGGCCCCCGGGACAGCCTACGAGCAGTACGTC.

The chain links TRBV20-1 to TRBJ1-1; D not certain. The germline gives CDR1 DFQATT, CDR2 SNEGSKA (reference sequence). The CDR3 runs to 11 residues. With 3 bases removed from V and 7 bases from J, the gap between germline ends came to 9 bases. The CDR3 DNA sequence: TGCAGTGCTAGCCCCGAGGTTGAAGCTTTCTTT. It translates to CSASPEVEAFF.

The rearrangement uses TRBV7-9 and TRBJ2-7; TRBD2 is a possible D gene (6 bases). Germline V gives CDR1 SEHNR, CDR2 FQNEAQ (reference sequence). V lost 2 bases, J lost 5 bases, and 13 bases lay in between. The CDR3 is 14 residues long. The CDR3, as DNA: TGTGCCAGCAGCTTATCGGCGGGAACCCACGAGCAGTACTTC. Translated: CASSLSAGTHEQYF.

V is TRBV9 and J is TRBJ1-1, with a tentative D call TRBD1 (6 bases). Looked up from germline, CDR1 is SGDLS and CDR2 is YYNGEE. The CDR3 is 14 residues long. The germline V and J ends were trimmed by 2 bases and 3 bases, with 11 bases remaining between them. The CDR3 spells CASSVLGADTEAFF. The CDR3 DNA sequence: TGTGCCAGCAGCGTCTTGGGGGCGGACACTGAAGCTTTCTTT.

The chain carries TRBV5-1 and TRBJ1-4; D is unclear. There are 14 residues in the CDR3. Germline loops: CDR1 SGHRS, CDR2 YFSETQ. Trimming stripped 0 bases from V and 6 bases from J, with 9 bases between. CDR3: CASSLATPDEKLFF. The CDR3 bases are TGCGCCAGCAGCTTGGCGACACCGGATGAAAAACTGTTTTTT. Supplemented by reference TRBV5-1 and TRBJ1-4, the full variable domain reads KAGVTQTPRYLIKTRGQQVTLSCSPISGHRSVSWYQQTPGQGLQFLFEYFSETQRNKGNFPGRFSGRQFSNSRSEMNVSTLELGDSALYLCASSLATPDEKLFFGSGTQLSVL.

The chain joins TRBV10-1 to TRBJ2-7; D gene uncertain. Germline CDR1 is WNHNN and CDR2 is SYGVQD (reference sequence). This CDR3 is 13 amino acids long. V shed 4 bases and J shed 6 bases, with 13 bases lying between them. The CDR3 region has the DNA TGCGCCAGCAGTGGGCTAGGAGAGGCCGAGCAGTACTTC. It codes for CASSGLGEAEQYF.

The V and J genes are TRBV7-9 and TRBJ2-7, with D tentatively TRBD1 (6 bases). Germline V gene data show CDR1 as SEHNR and CDR2 as FQNEAQ (reference sequence). V was cut by 1 base and J by 2 bases, with 6 bases left in between. The CDR3 sequence is 13 residues long. This chain's CDR3 is CASSLDRAYEQYV. DNA of the CDR3: TGTGCCAGCAGCTTAGACAGGGCCTACGAGCAGTACGTC.

This clone was recorded a few times. V gene TRBV7-8 combines with J gene TRBJ1-2; the D gene is possibly TRBD1 (5 bases). With 1 base removed from V and 4 bases from J, the gap between germline ends came to 10 bases. The CDR3 length is 14 residues. CDR1 is SGHVS, CDR2 FQNEAQ, per germline. CDR3 loop: CASSLGRRAYGYTF. As DNA, the CDR3 is TGTGCCAGCAGCTTAGGGCGCAGGGCCTATGGCTACACCTTC.

This clone was observed a handful of times. The chain links TRBV30 to TRBJ2-7; TRBD1 matches at 8 bases. Trimming at V came to 8 bases and at J to 4 bases, leaving 10 bases not matched to a gene. Germline values: CDR1 GTSNPN, CDR2 SVGIG (reference sequence). The CDR3 sequence is 13 residues long. The CDR3 loop reads CAQSRGPRYEQYF. The CDR3 bases are TGTGCCCAATCCAGGGGGCCCCGATACGAGCAGTACTTC.

The genes are TRBV5-1 and TRBJ2-3, with 9 bases lining up with TRBD2. The CDR3 extends over 15 amino acids. The germline V gene has CDR1 SGHRS and CDR2 YFSETQ. V was clipped by 4 bases and J by 2 bases; unmatched bases: 5. As DNA, the CDR3 is TGCGCCAGCAGCCTCCGGACTAGCGTCACAGATACGCAGTATTTT. Translation gives CASSLRTSVTDTQYF.

The sample holds a few counts of this clone. This chain joins TRBV19 and TRBJ1-2, with D unclear. CDR1 and CDR2 from the germline V gene are LNHDA and SQIVND (reference sequence). The CDR3 has 12 amino acids. Trimming took 1 base from V and 5 from J, leaving 5 bases between them. In DNA, the CDR3 is TGTGCCAGTAGTATAGCCCCGTATGGCTACACCTTC. Residues: CASSIAPYGYTF. The full variable domain, its missing parts supplied by reference TRBV19 and TRBJ1-2, is DGGITQSPKYLFRKEGQNVTLSCEQNLNHDAMYWYRQDPGQGLRLIYYSQIVNDFQKGDIAEGYSVSREKKESFPLTVTSAQKNPTAFYLCASSIAPYGYTFGSGTRLTVV.

A few counts support this clone. Distinct nucleotide sequences in the sample also encode this CDR3. This rearrangement joins TRBV20-1 to TRBJ1-1, with D possibly TRBD1 on 5 matching bases. The CDR3 extends over 11 amino acids. V shed 3 bases and J shed 6 bases, with 8 bases lying between them. Germline values: CDR1 DFQATT, CDR2 SNEGSKA (reference sequence). The CDR3 loop is CSARKGAEAFF. For the CDR3, the DNA is TGCAGTGCTAGGAAAGGGGCTGAAGCTTTCTTT.

This chain uses TRBV7-8 with TRBJ2-3; D may be TRBD2 (6 bases). Germline loops: CDR1 SGHVS, CDR2 FQNEAQ. V shed 7 bases and J shed 3 bases, with 17 bases lying between them. The CDR3 runs to 15 residues. The CDR3 is CASTQWRDWTDTQYF. DNA of the CDR3: TGTGCCAGCACCCAGTGGCGGGATTGGACAGATACGCAGTATTTT.

A few counts support this clone. The chain is built from TRBV5-4 and TRBJ1-1; TRBD1 matches 7 bases. V gave up 5 bases and J gave up 1 base; unmatched junction bases: 5. Germline values: CDR1 SGHNT, CDR2 YYREEE (reference sequence). The CDR3 loop spans 14 amino acids. The CDR3: CASRLQGPNTEAFF. For the CDR3, the DNA is TGTGCCAGCAGACTACAGGGGCCGAACACTGAAGCTTTCTTT.

The chain carries TRBV30 and TRBJ2-4, with 12 bases aligning to TRBD2. Germline lookup yields CDR1 GTSNPN and CDR2 SVGIG (reference sequence). V lost 2 bases and J lost 4; bases outside the gene matches: 3. The CDR3 loop spans 15 amino acids. The CDR3 DNA sequence: TGTGCCTGGAGTCTTGGACTAGCGGGGAAAAACATTCAGTACTTC. This gives the protein CAWSLGLAGKNIQYF.

The rearrangement links TRBV7-9 to TRBJ2-1; 11 bases agree with TRBD1. Germline V gives CDR1 SEHNR, CDR2 FQNEAQ (reference sequence). This CDR3 comprises 14 residues. The ends lost 5 bases at V and 8 bases at J; junction bases unmatched: 5. CDR3 in amino acids: CASSRTGGMDEQFF. The CDR3 DNA sequence: TGTGCCAGCAGCCGGACAGGGGGCATGGATGAGCAGTTCTTC.

In its sample, this clone was seen a few times. The chain combines TRBV7-9 with TRBJ1-2, with TRBD1 matching over 7 bases. V was pared by 5 bases and J by 5 bases, with 8 bases of the junction left unmatched. The CDR3 sequence is 14 residues long. The germline V gene encodes CDR1 SEHNR and CDR2 FQNEAQ (reference sequence). The chain's CDR3 is CASSHRDSGYGYTF. The CDR3 nucleotides are TGTGCCAGCAGCCACCGGGACAGTGGATATGGCTACACCTTC.